Sequencing of this T cell receptor beta chain was carried out in a study of early T cells in non-severe SARS-CoV-2 infection. Points from the study as a whole: The study's VDJdb matching favored anti-spike CD8 responses and missed private and CD4 specificities.

Each single cDNA molecule received a unique molecular identifier. A single record per CDR3 protein comes from TCRdb applying MiXCR to the 5' RACE reads. The sample carries 81,000 or so distinct CDR3 sequences, about 12% recorded once. In the case of this clonotype: What it recognizes is unknown.

The V gene's germline CDR1 is LNHDA and CDR2 SQIVND (reference sequence). The length of the CDR3 is 13 residues. V was trimmed by 3 bases and J by 5 bases, leaving 8 bases between them. The chain employs TRBV19 and TRBJ2-1; D ambiguous. Sequencing was performed on whole blood. The receptor's source is an adult who was a healthcare worker with PCR-confirmed SARS-CoV-2 infection or an uninfected control (not recorded which). This CDR3 reads CASSMGSHNEQFF. CDR3 nucleotide sequence: TGTGCCAGTAGTATGGGTTCACACAATGAGCAGTTCTTC.